This TCR beta chain was documented in a study of T cells in Graves' hyperthyroidism and ophthalmopathy. On the study more broadly: Peripheral blood was acquired at first diagnosis, ahead of any therapy whatsoever. The study's findings and limits: In simple terms, a model built on 13 V-J features told ophthalmopathy apart from stable hyperthyroidism.

No progression to ophthalmopathy during 18 months of follow-up defined stable disease. Hyperthyroidism in the patients, aged 18 to 65, was newly diagnosed and under 2 months in duration. This clonotype was counted at least ten times. Its specificity is not known. Trimming left V 1 base short and J 4 bases short, with 13 bases between. Germline values: CDR1 KGHSH, CDR2 LQKENI. CDR3 size: 16 residues. TCR beta CDR3 regions were amplified from RNA. HTBI primers were employed in a first-round RT-PCR of the TCR CDR3. MiXCR, applied by TCRdb to the multiplex PCR reads, yields one record per CDR3 protein. This table holds about 700,000 distinct CDR3 sequences, 14% found once.

This TCR was sampled from a young woman with Graves' hyperthyroidism. Sequenced sample: blood. This sequence joins TRBV18 and TRBJ2-2, with D unclear. The chain's CDR3 is CASSPLPTGSTGELFF. The CDR3 nucleotides are TGTGCCAGCTCACCACTGCCGACGGGTAGCACCGGGGAGCTGTTTTTT.